The next 16 T cell receptor beta chains were all read from a single sample in a study of T cell responses to AZD1222 COVID-19 vaccine (dated by TCRdb to 2020 to 2022). Libraries were made using the immunoSEQ multiplex PCR assay. TCRdb holds this immuneACCESS table with in-frame rearrangements only. Some clones are missing; in checked studies, unresolved V genes explain under half, and the rest has no known cause. For this sample there are about 97,000 clones; 70% to 90% appear just once. Together, the top ten hold over 2.5% of the sample. Read against the paper, the sample's time point label means: baseline before first vaccination. The sample was peripheral blood, taken on day 0 of AZD1222 vaccination. The receptors stem from an adult in good health.

This clone has a handful of counts. This chain uses TRBV29-1 with TRBJ1-1, with D perhaps TRBD1 (5 bases). The germline gives CDR1 SQVTM, CDR2 ANQGSEA. This CDR3 has 12 amino acids. V was cut by 0 bases and J by 7 bases, with 9 bases left in between. The CDR3 coding sequence is TGCAGCGTTGAAGATCGGGGGAGTGAAGCTTTCTTT. As protein: CSVEDRGSEAFF.

V is TRBV6-2 or TRBV6-3 and J is TRBJ1-5; the D is unclear. The V gene lost 5 bases and the J gene lost 1 base, with 9 bases spanning the gap. The CDR3 consists of 14 residues. Germline V gives CDR1 MNHEY, CDR2 SVGEGT. In DNA, the CDR3 is TGTGCCAGCAGTCGGACGGCAAGCAATCAGCCCCAGCATTTT. Translated, it gives CASSRTASNQPQHF.

The V gene is TRBV27, the J gene TRBJ2-5; D is undetermined. Germline V gene data show CDR1 as MNHEY and CDR2 as SMNVEV (reference sequence). The CDR3 loop spans 13 amino acids. Trimming took 6 bases from V and 2 from J, leaving 10 bases between them. The CDR3 sequence is CASSRTIQETQYF. The DNA of the CDR3 is TGTGCCAGCAGCCGCACAATACAAGAGACCCAGTACTTC.

V usage is TRBV30 and J usage is TRBJ1-5, with unresolved D. Per germline, CDR1 GTSNPN and CDR2 SVGIG (reference sequence). CDR3 size: 13 residues. Trimming took 1 base from V and 5 from J, leaving 9 bases between them. This CDR3 is CAWSANTDQPQHF. CDR3 sequence (DNA): TGTGCCTGGAGTGCGAACACGGATCAGCCCCAGCATTTT.

The chain uses TRBV6-5 and TRBJ1-2; no clear D. V was trimmed by 2 bases and J by 0 bases, leaving 13 bases between them. Germline V gene sequence: CDR1 MNHEY, CDR2 SVGAGI. This CDR3 contains 16 residues. The CDR3 region is CASSYLYGYSNYGYTF. The CDR3 coding sequence is TGTGCCAGCAGTTACCTGTACGGATACTCTAACTATGGCTACACCTTC.

The V and J genes are TRBV5-1 and TRBJ2-1; no clear D. The CDR3 sequence is 15 residues long. Germline V lookup: CDR1 SGHRS, CDR2 YFSETQ. Trimming removed 3 bases at V and 7 bases at J, with 17 bases between. The CDR3 loop is CASSSDGGVGNEQFF. The CDR3 DNA follows: TGCGCCAGCAGCTCGGACGGTGGGGTGGGGAATGAGCAGTTCTTC. The full variable domain, in which reference TRBV5-1 and TRBJ2-1 provide the parts outside the CDR3, is KAGVTQTPRYLIKTRGQQVTLSCSPISGHRSVSWYQQTPGQGLQFLFEYFSETQRNKGNFPGRFSGRQFSNSRSEMNVSTLELGDSALYLCASSSDGGVGNEQFFGPGTRLTVL.

The chain uses TRBV27 and TRBJ1-2, with D possibly being TRBD1 (5 bases). Germline CDR1 is MNHEY and CDR2 is SMNVEV (reference sequence). This CDR3 contains 14 residues. Trimming left V 0 bases short and J 7 bases short, with 12 bases between. The CDR3: CASSLSGTFPGYTF. The DNA for the CDR3 is TGTGCCAGCAGTTTATCCGGGACTTTTCCTGGCTACACCTTC.

The chain combines TRBV28 with TRBJ1-4; 8 bases fit TRBD1. Trimming at V came to 5 bases and at J to 3 bases, leaving 8 bases not matched to a gene. The CDR3 spans 16 residues. Germline loops: CDR1 MDHEN, CDR2 SYDVKM. The CDR3 DNA reads TGTGCCAGCAGTGCCTCAACAGGGGGTTCTAATGAAAAACTGTTTTTT. This codes for CASSASTGGSNEKLFF.

This sequence joins TRBV6-5 and TRBJ1-2; 8 nucleotides match TRBD1. Germline CDR1 reads MNHEY; CDR2 reads SVGAGI. Trimming cost V 6 bases and J 5 bases; bases outside gene matches: 5. The CDR3 is 13 amino acids. CDR3 sequence (DNA): TGTGCCAGCAGCGGACAGGGCCGGTATGGCTACACCTTC. Its translation is CASSGQGRYGYTF.

This clone has just a few counts. V is TRBV19 and J is TRBJ1-2, with D uncertain. V lost 5 bases to trimming and J lost 4 bases, with 17 bases between them. The CDR3 is made up of 15 amino acids. Looked up from germline, CDR1 is LNHDA and CDR2 is SQIVND (reference sequence). CDR3 sequence reads: CASSHTVTPGYGYTF. CDR3 DNA sequence: TGTGCCAGTAGTCATACGGTCACCCCGGGCTATGGCTACACCTTC.

This clone occurred once. The V call is TRBV6-1, the J call TRBJ1-1, with unresolved D. V was pared by 0 bases and J by 1 base, with 3 bases between. The CDR3 runs to 13 residues. Germline lookup yields CDR1 MNHNS and CDR2 SASEGT. As DNA, the CDR3 is TGTGCCAGCAGTGAAGCGGAGAACACTGAAGCTTTCTTT. Amino acid sequence: CASSEAENTEAFF.

This sequence joins TRBV9 and TRBJ2-2; TRBD2 matches at 8 bases. V lost 3 bases and J lost 1; bases outside the gene matches: 5. The CDR3 loop spans 16 amino acids. CDR1 and CDR2 from the germline V gene are SGDLS and YYNGEE. The CDR3 nucleotides are TGTGCCAGCAGCGGCAGCGGGGGTGAGAACACCGGGGAGCTGTTTTTT. It encodes CASSGSGGENTGELFF.

On this clone: One junction end disagrees with the germline gene, perhaps due to a read error. The gene calls are TRBV10-2 and TRBJ1-2; D not certain. This CDR3 contains 13 residues. From germline, CDR1 is WSHSY and CDR2 SAAADI. The CDR3: CASSEETFYGYTF. The CDR3 nucleotides are TGCGCCAGCAGTGAGGAGACCTTCTATGGCTATACCTTC.

The gene calls are TRBV12-3 or TRBV12-4 and TRBJ1-2, with no clear D. V was trimmed by 3 bases and J by 3 bases, leaving 5 bases between them. CDR3 length: 12 residues. CDR3 sequence: CASSFSDYGYTF. The CDR3 region has the DNA TGTGCCAGCAGTTTCTCCGACTATGGCTACACCTTC.

The chain has TRBV5-4 and TRBJ1-4; D gene uncertain. V lost 4 bases and J lost 8, with 15 bases in between. The CDR3 has 14 amino acids. Germline loops: CDR1 SGHNT, CDR2 YYREEE (reference sequence). The DNA for the CDR3 is TGTGCCAGCAGCCTGACGGGGAAAGGAGAAAAACTGTTTTTT. As protein: CASSLTGKGEKLFF.

This chain connects TRBV19 to TRBJ1-2; the D gene is possibly TRBD1 (5 bases). This CDR3 has 17 residues. CDR1 is LNHDA and CDR2 is SQIVND in the germline V gene (reference sequence). Trimming cost V 0 bases and J 4 bases, with 18 bases left between them. CDR3 amino acids: CASSIDYEAGKRYGYTF. The CDR3 region has the DNA TGTGCCAGTAGTATAGATTACGAGGCAGGGAAGCGCTATGGCTACACCTTC.